The 30 T cell receptor beta chains presented below share a single source sample, sequenced in a study of CD8 T cells in Susac syndrome. The authors reverse transcribed about 0.45 to 1 ug RNA with random hexamers. TCRdb recomputed calls from the immunoSEQ multiplex PCR reads with MiXCR, one row per CDR3 protein. This sample has 250,000 to 350,000 distinct CDR3 sequences, with 90% to 95% found just once. Sequencing used CD4+ T cells from PBMCs. The origin of the receptors is a human donor with multiple sclerosis.

The rearrangement joins TRBV9 to TRBJ2-3; TRBD2 matches 10 bases. The CDR3 contains 15 residues. V gave up 3 bases and J gave up 7 bases; unmatched junction bases: 8. The germline gives CDR1 SGDLS, CDR2 YYNGEE. CDR3 region: CASSDERGGIYTQYF. CDR3 sequence (DNA): TGTGCCAGCAGCGACGAGCGGGGGGGAATATATACGCAGTATTTT.

The V and J genes are TRBV5-1 and TRBJ2-7; D might be TRBD2 (5 bases). V shed 2 bases and J shed 3 bases, with 15 bases lying between them. Germline lookup yields CDR1 SGHRS and CDR2 YFSETQ. This CDR3 has 15 residues. The CDR3 DNA is TGCGCCAGCAGCTTAGGCGGAGGAGCCATCTACGAGCAGTACTTC. Translated: CASSLGGGAIYEQYF.

The V gene is TRBV6-5, the J gene TRBJ2-2, with D hard to call. This CDR3 has 12 amino acids. Between the trimmed V and J ends, which lost 7 bases and 5 bases, there was a span of 8 bases. Per germline, CDR1 MNHEY and CDR2 SVGAGI. Written as DNA, the CDR3 is TGTGCCAGCACCTCGTGGACCGGGGAGCTGTTTTTT. Protein: CASTSWTGELFF.

This clonotype has just one count. V is TRBV12-3 or TRBV12-4 and J is TRBJ1-6, with unresolved D. This CDR3 is built from 13 residues. The V end lost 3 bases, the J end lost 8 bases, and 8 bases lay between the germline ends. The CDR3 DNA follows: TGTGCCAGCAGTTTCCTGGGTGATTCACCCCTCCACTTT. Translated, it gives CASSFLGDSPLHF.

This chain connects TRBV3-1 to TRBJ2-5; 14 bases line up with TRBD2. Germline loops: CDR1 LGHDT, CDR2 YNNKEL (reference sequence). The junction had 10 bases not matched to a gene; V was cut back by 5 bases and J by 5 bases. This CDR3 is 17 amino acids long. CDR3 sequence (DNA): TGTGCCAGCAGCACAGGACTAGCGGGGGGTCAGGGGGAGACCCAGTACTTC. It codes for CASSTGLAGGQGETQYF.

The chain combines TRBV7-9 with TRBJ1-1; TRBD1 might be the D (6 bases). Germline assignment: CDR1 SEHNR and CDR2 FQNEAQ (reference sequence). The CDR3 totals 15 residues. Trimming took 2 bases from V and 1 from J, leaving 11 bases between them. CDR3: CASSLQGPPNTEAFF. In nucleotides, the CDR3 is TGTGCCAGCAGCTTACAGGGGCCGCCGAACACTGAAGCTTTCTTT.

The chain couples TRBV27 to TRBJ2-7; no clear D. V was cut by 5 bases and J by 0 bases, with 17 bases left in between. The CDR3 loop spans 16 amino acids. Germline values: CDR1 MNHEY, CDR2 SMNVEV (reference sequence). Here the CDR3 reads CASSPLYLGSSYEQYF. The CDR3 DNA reads as TGTGCCAGCAGTCCCCTGTATCTGGGAAGCTCCTACGAGCAGTACTTC.

This clonotype appeared a single time. The V call is TRBV29-1, the J call TRBJ1-2, with D perhaps TRBD1 (6 bases). The V gene lost 5 bases and the J gene lost 2 bases, with 12 bases spanning the gap. Germline values: CDR1 SQVTM, CDR2 ANQGSEA. The length of the CDR3 is 13 residues. DNA of the CDR3: TGCAGCGTTCTCCTCCAGGGGAACTATGGCTACACCTTC. Protein: CSVLLQGNYGYTF.

This sequence joins TRBV29-1 and TRBJ1-5; no definite D call. Germline V gene sequence: CDR1 SQVTM, CDR2 ANQGSEA. The CDR3 has 11 amino acids. With 6 bases removed from V and 5 bases from J, the gap between germline ends came to 8 bases. CDR3 protein: CSVGSYQPQHF. The CDR3 coding sequence is TGCAGCGTAGGCAGCTATCAGCCCCAGCATTTT.

In its sample, this clonotype was seen once. The chain links TRBV7-9 to TRBJ1-3; 7 bases agree with TRBD1. V dropped 2 bases and J dropped 2; count of bases not matched to a gene: 15. The CDR3 runs 19 residues. Germline assignment: CDR1 SEHNR and CDR2 FQNEAQ (reference sequence). This CDR3 is CASSLRGLDLLAAGNTIYF. Here the CDR3 DNA reads TGTGCCAGCAGCTTAAGGGGGCTAGATTTACTGGCTGCTGGAAACACCATATATTTT.

The chain links TRBV10-3 to TRBJ2-3; 7 bases map to TRBD2. Looked up from germline, CDR1 is ENHRY and CDR2 is SYGVKD. The J segment lost 3 bases and the V segment lost 8 bases, leaving 2 bases of the junction unmatched. The length of the CDR3 is 12 residues. This CDR3 reads CAIGTITDTQYF. The CDR3 nucleotides are TGTGCCATCGGGACTATTACAGATACGCAGTATTTT.

The J gene is TRBJ2-7, the V gene TRBV20-1; 9 bases are a match to TRBD2. Germline V lookup: CDR1 DFQATT, CDR2 SNEGSKA (reference sequence). CDR3 size: 13 residues. The V and J ends lost 3 bases and 6 bases, in that order; junction bases with no gene match: 6. The CDR3 reads CSARPAGGTEQYF. The CDR3 DNA follows: TGCAGTGCTAGGCCAGCGGGAGGTACCGAGCAGTACTTC.

This chain uses TRBV18 with TRBJ2-7, with 9 bases matching TRBD2. Germline values: CDR1 KGHSH, CDR2 LQKENI. J was trimmed by 7 bases and V by 4 bases; bases with no gene match: 2. The CDR3 length is 12 residues. The CDR3 loop is CASSLGLAEQYF. In nucleotides, the CDR3 is TGTGCCAGCTCACTCGGACTAGCGGAGCAGTACTTC. The entire variable domain, with the rest obtained from reference TRBV18 and TRBJ2-7, is as follows: NAGVMQNPRHLVRRRGQEARLRCSPMKGHSHVYWYRQLPEEGLKFMVYLQKENIIDESGMPKERFSAEFPKEGPSILRIQQVVRGDSAAYFCASSLGLAEQYFGPGTRLTVT.

This rearrangement joins TRBV7-9 to TRBJ2-1; D could derive from TRBD1 or TRBD2 (5 bases each). Trimming left V 7 bases short and J 5 bases short, with 15 bases between. CDR3 size: 14 residues. Germline lookup yields CDR1 SEHNR and CDR2 FQNEAQ (reference sequence). The CDR3 protein is CASTSGLRNNEQFF. The CDR3 coding sequence is TGTGCCAGCACCTCGGGGCTGAGGAACAATGAGCAGTTCTTC.

This clonotype has only one observation. V gene TRBV20-1 combines with J gene TRBJ2-3; D possibly corresponds to TRBD2 (6 bases). Germline V lookup: CDR1 DFQATT, CDR2 SNEGSKA (reference sequence). The CDR3 is made up of 16 amino acids. V lost 1 base, J lost 2 bases, and 16 bases lay in between. The chain's CDR3 is CSARGLRRGSTDTQYF. CDR3 bases: TGCAGTGCTAGAGGCCTGAGGCGGGGATCCACAGATACGCAGTATTTT.

J is TRBJ2-1 and V is TRBV2; 7 bases line up with TRBD2. This CDR3 comprises 13 residues. The V and J ends lost 8 bases and 10 bases, in that order; junction bases with no gene match: 11. Germline V gene data show CDR1 as SNHLY and CDR2 as FYNNEI. This CDR3 is CASRRGLVGEQFF. The CDR3 nucleotides read TGTGCCAGCCGTCGAGGACTAGTGGGCGAGCAGTTCTTC.

J is TRBJ2-7 and V is TRBV4-2; 9 nucleotides match TRBD2. Germline CDR1 reads LGHNA; CDR2 reads YNFKEQ. This CDR3 region has 16 residues. V was clipped by 1 base and J by 4 bases; unmatched bases: 8. CDR3: CASSQVLRGRGYEQYF. DNA for the CDR3: TGTGCCAGCAGCCAAGTGCTTCGCGGGAGGGGTTACGAGCAGTACTTC.

A word on this clonotype: One end of the junction fails to match germline, which may point to a read error. This chain connects TRBV7-7 to TRBJ2-2; D is possibly TRBD1 (5 bases). The CDR3 spans 16 residues. Germline CDR1 is SSHAT and CDR2 is FNYEAQ (reference sequence). The DNA of the CDR3 is TGTGCTAGCAGTATTTGGACACCTACGAACACCGGGGAGCTGTTTTTT. It encodes CASSIWTPTNTGELFF.

The chain is built from TRBV20-1 and TRBJ1-4, with D possibly matching TRBD1 (6 bases). V shed 6 bases and J shed 2 bases, with 16 bases lying between them. The CDR3 has 15 amino acids. Per the germline V gene, CDR1 is DFQATT and CDR2 is SNEGSKA (reference sequence). CDR3 sequence reads: CSAKSGVGTNEKLFF. For the CDR3, the DNA is TGCAGTGCCAAGTCAGGGGTTGGGACTAATGAAAAACTGTTTTTT.

The chain couples TRBV3-1 to TRBJ1-3; the match to TRBD1 covers 11 bases. From germline, CDR1 is LGHDT and CDR2 YNNKEL (reference sequence). Unmatched junction bases numbered 9, after V lost 2 bases and J lost 0 bases. The CDR3 loop spans 19 amino acids. The CDR3 bases are TGTGCCAGCAGCCAATTACGCGGGACAGGGGGATTCTCTGGAAACACCATATATTTT. This codes for CASSQLRGTGGFSGNTIYF.

The chain joins TRBV5-4 to TRBJ2-2; the D gene is possibly TRBD2 (6 bases). Germline assignment: CDR1 SGHNT and CDR2 YYREEE (reference sequence). This CDR3 has 15 amino acids. The V end lost 1 base, the J end lost 8 bases, and 15 bases lay between the germline ends. CDR3 DNA: TGTGCCAGCAGCTTGCCCTTAGCGGAGGAGGGGGAGCTGTTTTTT. As protein: CASSLPLAEEGELFF.

CDR3 protein: CSARANTEAFF. The DNA of the CDR3 is TGCAGTGCTAGGGCGAACACTGAAGCTTTCTTT. This chain links TRBV20-1 with TRBJ1-1; D is unclear. Deletions cut 3 bases from V and 1 base from J, with 3 bases between. The CDR3 has 11 amino acids. Germline V gene sequence: CDR1 DFQATT, CDR2 SNEGSKA (reference sequence).

This chain uses TRBV24-1 with TRBJ1-5; D call uncertain. This CDR3 is built from 16 residues. Germline V lookup: CDR1 KGHDR, CDR2 SFDVKD. Trimming took off 4 bases at V and 1 base at J, with 13 bases between the two ends. The chain's CDR3 is CATSENGPGSNQPQHF. CDR3 nucleotide sequence: TGTGCCACCAGTGAAAACGGACCTGGGAGCAATCAGCCCCAGCATTTT.

The chain is built from TRBV20-1 and TRBJ2-7; 11 bases align to TRBD1. From germline, CDR1 is DFQATT and CDR2 SNEGSKA (reference sequence). The CDR3 has 15 residues. V shed 0 bases and J 3 bases; nucleotides not matched to a gene: 4. CDR3 in DNA: TGCAGTGCTAGAGATTGGGGACAGGGGGACTACGAGCAGTACTTC. Protein: CSARDWGQGDYEQYF.

The CDR3 DNA is TGTGCCAGCAGCTCAATGACTAGCGGGATAAACATTCAGTACTTC. It codes for CASSSMTSGINIQYF. This chain connects TRBV6-5 to TRBJ2-4, with 11 positions matching TRBD2. After removal of 6 bases from V and 6 bases from J, the junction contained 7 bases not matched to a gene. This CDR3 contains 15 residues. CDR1 is MNHEY, CDR2 SVGAGI, per germline.

CDR3 nucleotides: TGTGCCATCAGTGAGTCCATGGACACCATATATTTT. It yields the protein CAISESMDTIYF. The chain has TRBV10-3 and TRBJ1-3, with no clear D. The CDR3 has 12 amino acids. Germline CDR1 and CDR2: ENHRY and SYGVKD. The V end was cut by 0 bases, the J end by 8 bases, with 5 bases between.

This clonotype appeared once. V is TRBV6-2 or TRBV6-3 and J is TRBJ2-3; TRBD2 matches at 8 bases. Germline CDR1 MNHEY, CDR2 SVGEGT. V lost 5 bases, J lost 4 bases, and 14 bases stayed unmatched. The length of the CDR3 is 17 residues. Here the CDR3 reads CASSPRTSIQVADTQYF. CDR3 coding DNA: TGTGCCAGCAGTCCCCGGACTAGCATCCAAGTCGCAGATACGCAGTATTTT.

The V and J genes are TRBV7-3 and TRBJ1-1; tentative D call: TRBD1 (6 bases). The CDR3 has 17 amino acids. Trimming shortened V by 2 bases and J by 3 bases, and 19 bases separated the two germline ends. Germline-derived CDR1 and CDR2 are SGHTA and FQGTGA. The CDR3 is CASSLDGQLRRDTEAFF. CDR3 nucleotide sequence: TGTGCCAGCAGCTTAGATGGACAGCTCCGGAGGGACACTGAAGCTTTCTTT. Together with reference TRBV7-3 and TRBJ1-1, the CDR3 gives the full variable domain: GAGVSQTPSNKVTEKGKYVELRCDPISGHTALYWYRQSLGQGPEFLIYFQGTGAADDSGLPNDRFFAVRPEGSVSTLKIQRTERGDSAVYLCASSLDGQLRRDTEAFFGQGTRLTVV.

The V call is TRBV6-6, the J call TRBJ2-1; the D gene is possibly TRBD2 (5 bases). Germline V gives CDR1 MNHNY, CDR2 SVGAGI (reference sequence). The V end lost 0 bases, the J end lost 12 bases, and 9 bases lay between the germline ends. CDR3 length: 12 amino acids. CDR3 nucleotide sequence: TGTGCCAGCAGTTACTCAGCAGAGGGGCAGTTCTTC. Translated: CASSYSAEGQFF.

This chain links TRBV12-3 or TRBV12-4 with TRBJ1-1; no clear D gene. The CDR3 has 15 amino acids. V was cut by 4 bases and J by 5 bases, with 17 bases left in between. The CDR3 DNA reads as TGTGCCAGCAGTTCCGGCCTCCTCAGGATAACTGAAGCTTTCTTT. Translation: CASSSGLLRITEAFF.